The 24 T cell receptor beta chains presented below share a single source sample, sequenced in a study of cytomegalovirus exposure and HLA in healthy donors. Amplification used 60 Vbeta primers and 13 Jbeta primers. Clones were sequenced by immunoSEQ multiplex PCR, and TCRdb holds only the in-frame ones, with some missing. The sample consists of under 200,000 clones, about 78% of them appearing once. Sequencing was performed on PBMCs. The receptors were gathered from a man aged 55 to 70 in good health and CMV-seronegative.

The rearrangement uses TRBV27 and TRBJ2-3; 10 bases are shared with TRBD2. The CDR3 is made up of 15 amino acids. V trimming: 4 bases; J trimming: 3 bases; junction bases outside the gene matches: 4. Germline assignment: CDR1 MNHEY and CDR2 SMNVEV (reference sequence). The CDR3 coding sequence is TGTGCCAGCAGTTCAATAGCGGGGGGAACAGATACGCAGTATTTT. Protein sequence: CASSSIAGGTDTQYF.

The chain joins TRBV27 to TRBJ2-7; no clear D. V dropped 3 bases and J dropped 2 bases, with 14 bases sitting between them. This CDR3 comprises 15 residues. CDR1 and CDR2 from the germline V gene are MNHEY and SMNVEV (reference sequence). The CDR3 nucleotides read TGTGCCAGCAGTTTTCAGGCCATACAAGCCTACGAGCAGTACTTC. Its protein is CASSFQAIQAYEQYF.

J is TRBJ2-7 and V is TRBV18; D might be TRBD2 (6 bases). CDR3 length: 12 amino acids. Trimming removed 4 bases from V and 6 bases from J, with 10 bases in between. CDR1 KGHSH and CDR2 LQKENI come from the germline V gene. In nucleotides, the CDR3 is TGTGCCAGCTCACAGCCGGGACTCGAGCAGTACTTC. Protein product: CASSQPGLEQYF.

This clone occurred a few times. The chain joins TRBV13 to TRBJ1-6, with 10 bases matching TRBD1. Germline trimming cut 0 bases from V and 3 bases from J; bases unmatched to any gene: 8. Germline values: CDR1 PRHDT, CDR2 FYEKMQ (reference sequence). The CDR3 loop spans 19 amino acids. CDR3 amino acids: CASSLGGWDRGDYNSPLHF. The CDR3 region has the DNA TGTGCCAGCAGCTTAGGGGGATGGGACAGGGGAGACTATAATTCACCCCTCCACTTT.

The chain carries TRBV27 and TRBJ2-3; 7 bases line up with TRBD1. Looked up from germline, CDR1 is MNHEY and CDR2 is SMNVEV (reference sequence). The CDR3 consists of 16 residues. The J segment lost 4 bases and the V segment lost 5 bases, leaving 12 bases of the junction unmatched. CDR3 protein: CASSNWKGGDPDTQYF. In DNA form, the CDR3 reads TGTGCCAGCAGTAACTGGAAAGGGGGCGACCCAGATACGCAGTATTTT.

J is TRBJ1-2 and V is TRBV27, with 7 nucleotides matching TRBD1. Germline-derived CDR1 and CDR2 are MNHEY and SMNVEV (reference sequence). V was pared by 3 bases and J by 8 bases, with 9 bases of the junction left unmatched. The CDR3 is 14 amino acids. This CDR3 reads CASSFWDSPRGYTF. CDR3 DNA: TGTGCCAGCAGTTTTTGGGACAGCCCCCGCGGCTACACCTTC.

The chain carries TRBV2 and TRBJ1-5, with 7 bases lining up with TRBD1. The CDR3 covers 14 residues. Germline V gene data show CDR1 as SNHLY and CDR2 as FYNNEI. J was trimmed by 7 bases and V by 2 bases; bases with no gene match: 5. CDR3 sequence: CASSERQGPQPQHF. CDR3 sequence (DNA): TGTGCCAGCAGTGAAAGACAGGGTCCCCAGCCCCAGCATTTT.

The chain carries TRBV15 and TRBJ2-7; 9 bases map to TRBD1. The junction had 10 bases not matched to a gene; V was cut back by 3 bases and J by 7 bases. This CDR3 comprises 15 residues. CDR1 and CDR2 (germline): LNHNV, YYDKDF (reference sequence). The CDR3: CATSSGDREWGEQYF. The DNA for the CDR3 is TGTGCCACCAGCAGCGGGGACAGGGAATGGGGTGAGCAGTACTTC.

The V and J genes are TRBV15 and TRBJ1-5; 8 bases map to TRBD1. There are 15 residues in the CDR3. Trimming removed 0 bases from V and 7 bases from J; junction bases left unmatched: 5. CDR1 and CDR2 from the germline V gene are LNHNV and YYDKDF (reference sequence). Written as DNA, the CDR3 is TGTGCCACCAGCAGAGACCCAGGGGGCGGGCAGCCCCAGCATTTT. Translated, it gives CATSRDPGGGQPQHF.

This sequence joins TRBV12-2 and TRBJ2-7; TRBD1 is the table's D call, not checked against the DNA. TRBV12-2 is described as a pseudogene. The CDR3 has 20 residues. The CDR3: CASRLAILYTGQPQTHEQYF. The CDR3 nucleotides are TGTGCAAGTCGCTTAGCGATCCTTTACACCGGACAACCGCAAACCCACGAGCAGTACTTC.

The rearrangement joins TRBV11-2 to TRBJ2-2; D is perhaps TRBD1 (5 bases). Trimming took off 5 bases at V and 6 bases at J, with 10 bases between the two ends. This CDR3 comprises 13 residues. Germline V gene lookup returns CDR1 SGHAT and CDR2 FQNNGV. Here the CDR3 reads CASSRVRAGELFF. The CDR3 DNA reads TGTGCCAGCAGCCGTGTCAGGGCCGGGGAGCTGTTTTTT.

This chain connects TRBV19 to TRBJ2-5; TRBD1 is a possible D gene (6 bases). The J call may be in error: the DNA end matches TRBJ2-7 better. This CDR3 is built from 15 residues. Germline CDR1 is LNHDA and CDR2 is SQIVND (reference sequence). Here the CDR3 DNA reads TGTGCCAGTAGTCATCAGACAGGAGACTCCTACGAGCAGTACTTC. Its protein is CASSHQTGDSYEQYF.

The chain recombines TRBV2 with TRBJ1-2; 9 bases agree with TRBD1. Trimming cost V 6 bases and J 8 bases; bases outside gene matches: 7. CDR1 SNHLY and CDR2 FYNNEI come from the germline V gene. The CDR3 sequence is 13 residues long. The CDR3 protein is CASRVGQGRGYTF. CDR3 coding DNA: TGTGCCAGCAGAGTGGGACAGGGACGCGGCTACACCTTC.

This clone was seen just once. The chain employs TRBV5-1 and TRBJ1-1, with D perhaps matching TRBD1 (6 bases). Per germline, CDR1 SGHRS and CDR2 YFSETQ. This CDR3 is built from 15 residues. Trimming took off 4 bases at V and 3 bases at J, with 16 bases between the two ends. Here the CDR3 reads CASSRIRDTDTEAFF. The CDR3 DNA reads TGCGCCAGCAGCCGAATCCGGGACACGGACACTGAAGCTTTCTTT.

The gene calls are TRBV10-3 and TRBJ2-3; perhaps TRBD1 as D (6 bases). The germline V and J ends were trimmed by 7 bases and 0 bases, with 14 bases remaining between them. This CDR3 is 15 amino acids long. From germline, CDR1 is ENHRY and CDR2 SYGVKD. CDR3 nucleotide sequence: TGTGCCATCAACTCAGGGGCGACTAGCACAGATACGCAGTATTTT. This codes for CAINSGATSTDTQYF.

This clone was recorded once. This rearrangement joins TRBV5-1 to TRBJ1-4; D may be TRBD1 (5 bases). The CDR3 has 14 residues. Germline V gene lookup returns CDR1 SGHRS and CDR2 YFSETQ. V lost 5 bases and J 3 bases, leaving 11 bases between the germline ends. In nucleotides, the CDR3 is TGCGCCAGCAGTGCGGCAGGGTCTAATGAAAAACTGTTTTTT. As protein: CASSAAGSNEKLFF.

The chain uses TRBV5-1 and TRBJ1-5; TRBD1 is a possible D gene (5 bases). Germline-derived CDR1 and CDR2 are SGHRS and YFSETQ. V was cut by 4 bases and J by 5 bases, with 16 bases left in between. The CDR3 loop spans 15 amino acids. CDR3 protein: CASSQGSSVDQPQHF. In nucleotides, the CDR3 is TGCGCCAGCAGCCAGGGATCATCAGTGGATCAGCCCCAGCATTTT. Complete variable domain (other parts from reference TRBV5-1 and TRBJ1-5): KAGVTQTPRYLIKTRGQQVTLSCSPISGHRSVSWYQQTPGQGLQFLFEYFSETQRNKGNFPGRFSGRQFSNSRSEMNVSTLELGDSALYLCASSQGSSVDQPQHFGDGTRLSIL.

This chain links TRBV27 with TRBJ2-7, with 13 bases fitting TRBD2. This CDR3 is 17 amino acids long. Trimming removed 5 bases from V and 3 bases from J; junction bases left unmatched: 10. The germline CDR1 and CDR2 sequences are MNHEY and SMNVEV (reference sequence). The CDR3 DNA is TGTGCCAGCAGTCGGATACCGGGACTAGCGGGATTCTACGAGCAGTACTTC. Encoded protein: CASSRIPGLAGFYEQYF.

V is TRBV20-1 and J is TRBJ1-1; D is possibly TRBD1 (5 bases). CDR1 and CDR2 from the germline V gene are DFQATT and SNEGSKA (reference sequence). CDR3 length: 11 amino acids. The CDR3 DNA reads as TGCAGAGTACCTCGGGGGGCTGAAGCTTTCTTT. Amino acids: CRVPRGAEAFF.

This rearrangement joins TRBV28 to TRBJ2-7; 10 bases are a match to TRBD1. Germline V lookup: CDR1 MDHEN, CDR2 SYDVKM. With V trimmed by 4 bases and J by 1 base, 4 bases remained unmatched. The length of the CDR3 is 15 residues. CDR3 sequence reads: CASSSPDRGSYEQYF. In DNA, the CDR3 is TGTGCCAGCAGTTCCCCGGACAGGGGGTCCTACGAGCAGTACTTC.

The rearrangement uses TRBV12-2 and TRBJ2-3; whether TRBD1, the table's D call, matches the DNA was not checked. TRBV12-2 is designated a pseudogene. This CDR3 spans 16 amino acids. CDR3 DNA: TGTGCAAGTCGCCTGGGTTGGACAGCGAAGTGGGATACGCAGTATTTT. It codes for CASRLGWTAKWDTQYF.

The genes are TRBV29-1 and TRBJ2-7; 15 bases line up with TRBD2. The CDR3 has 16 residues. The V gene's germline CDR1 is SQVTM and CDR2 ANQGSEA. J lost 2 bases, V lost 7 bases, and 9 bases had no gene match. The CDR3 protein is CSAAGLAGGPPYEQYF. The DNA for the CDR3 is TGCAGCGCCGCGGGACTAGCGGGGGGCCCCCCCTACGAGCAGTACTTC.

This clone was counted between two and nine times. The genes are TRBV7-9 and TRBJ2-5, with 9 bases fitting TRBD2. The CDR3 length is 15 residues. Germline lookup yields CDR1 SEHNR and CDR2 FQNEAQ (reference sequence). J lost 3 bases, V lost 3 bases, and 5 bases had no gene match. The CDR3 DNA is TGTGCCAGCAGCTTCGGACTAGCGCTAAAAGAGACCCAGTACTTC. Translating gives CASSFGLALKETQYF.

The rearrangement joins TRBV18 to TRBJ2-3; 10 bases are shared with TRBD2. This CDR3 has 19 residues. Germline-derived CDR1 and CDR2 are KGHSH and LQKENI. J was trimmed by 0 bases and V by 1 base; bases with no gene match: 10. CDR3: CASSPLSSGGASSTDTQYF. The DNA for the CDR3 is TGTGCCAGCTCACCACTCTCGAGCGGGGGGGCCTCTAGCACAGATACGCAGTATTTT.